This TCR beta chain originates from a study of blood T cell repertoires in COVID-19. Study as a whole: Collection of acute and convalescent COVID-19 samples took place in the United States, Italy and Spain. T cells, B-cell-depleted T cells, or PBMCs provided the cDNA or gDNA that served as material.

Trimming cost V 7 bases and J 7 bases; bases outside gene matches: 10. The CDR3 spans 16 residues. Per the germline V gene, CDR1 is SNHLY and CDR2 is FYNNEI. Produced via immunoSEQ multiplex PCR; TCRdb's table is partial and in-frame only. The sample lists tens of thousands of clones, roughly 86% occurring once. V and J are TRBV2 and TRBJ2-1; 13 nucleotides line up with TRBD2. The receptor comes from a man in his sixties with acute or convalescent COVID-19. The sample comprised peripheral blood. The CDR3 reads CASTLSETSGGNEQFF. CDR3 sequence (DNA): TGTGCCAGCACTCTCTCTGAGACTAGCGGGGGGAATGAGCAGTTCTTC.